Following are 24 T cell receptor beta chains from one sample sequenced in a study of T-cell memory formation after mild COVID-19. In TCRdb, the 5' RACE reads were re-called with MiXCR into one record per CDR3 protein. Of about 260,000 distinct CDR3 sequences listed, 15% to 20% are singletons. What was sequenced was PBMCs or a T cell subset sorted from them (not recorded which). These receptor sequences come from a man between 18 and 35 years old who had mild COVID-19 (a few samples of this study predate the infection). Cell type and time point are not known.

Here the CDR3 reads CASSLRFRTFPGELFF. The CDR3 coding sequence is TGTGCCAGCAGCTTACGTTTTAGGACGTTCCCAGGGGAGCTGTTTTTT. This chain uses TRBV7-2 with TRBJ2-2; no definite D call. CDR1 and CDR2 from the germline V gene are SGHTA and FQGNSA. The CDR3 consists of 16 residues. Deletions cut 2 bases from V and 8 bases from J, with 18 bases between.

Only a few counts were recorded for this clonotype. V usage is TRBV12-3 or TRBV12-4 and J usage is TRBJ2-5; a weak D match, TRBD2 (5 bases). V gave up 3 bases and J gave up 5 bases, with 10 bases separating them. The CDR3 is made up of 13 amino acids. This chain's CDR3 is CASSFSEEETQYF. The CDR3 DNA reads TGTGCCAGCAGTTTTTCGGAGGAGGAGACCCAGTACTTC.

The table lists this clonotype with a few counts. The J gene is TRBJ1-2, the V gene TRBV7-2; perhaps TRBD1 as D (5 bases). Germline loops: CDR1 SGHTA, CDR2 FQGNSA. V lost 5 bases and J 13 bases, leaving 17 bases between the germline ends. The CDR3 is 12 amino acids. CDR3 nucleotide sequence: TGTGCCAGCAGCCCGCCGTCCGGGGCCGCCACCTTC. As protein: CASSPPSGAATF.

This clonotype was found many times. The chain combines TRBV5-1 with TRBJ2-5, with D perhaps matching TRBD1 (5 bases). The CDR3 length is 13 residues. Trimming shortened V by 0 bases and J by 7 bases, and 10 bases separated the two germline ends. Germline V gives CDR1 SGHRS, CDR2 YFSETQ. CDR3: CASSLDLQGTQYF. CDR3 nucleotides: TGCGCCAGCAGCTTGGACCTGCAGGGGACCCAGTACTTC.

As DNA, the CDR3 is TGTGCCAGCAGCTTGGGGAGCGCTGAGCAGTTCTTC. This codes for CASSLGSAEQFF. The chain uses TRBV5-4 and TRBJ2-1; D is unclear. The length of the CDR3 is 12 residues. Trimming removed 0 bases at V and 9 bases at J, with 7 bases between. The germline gives CDR1 SGHNT, CDR2 YYREEE (reference sequence).

The table lists this clonotype with a few counts. This chain joins TRBV10-3 and TRBJ1-1; no definite D call. CDR1 is ENHRY, CDR2 SYGVKD, per germline. The CDR3 is 14 residues long. V lost 6 bases to trimming and J lost 5 bases, with 16 bases between them. The CDR3 sequence is CAIRQGPMGTEAFF. CDR3 in DNA: TGTGCCATCAGACAAGGGCCCATGGGGACTGAAGCTTTCTTT.

This clonotype was detected a few times. The genes are TRBV7-2 and TRBJ1-2; 8 positions agree with TRBD1. The CDR3 extends over 13 amino acids. V gave up 5 bases and J gave up 8 bases; unmatched junction bases: 7. Germline V gene sequence: CDR1 SGHTA, CDR2 FQGNSA. CDR3 sequence: CASSPRQGWGYTF. The CDR3, as DNA: TGTGCCAGCAGCCCGCGACAGGGGTGGGGCTACACCTTC.

J is TRBJ2-5 and V is TRBV12-3 or TRBV12-4; D possibly corresponds to TRBD1 (5 bases). The CDR3 runs to 16 residues. V lost 0 bases and J lost 5, with 16 bases in between. Here the CDR3 reads CASSLAPQGYTETQYF. As DNA, the CDR3 is TGTGCCAGCAGTTTAGCGCCCCAGGGCTATACGGAGACCCAGTACTTC.

This clonotype was picked up many times. This rearrangement joins TRBV6-2 or TRBV6-3 to TRBJ2-3; TRBD2 matches 10 bases. The CDR3 runs to 15 residues. Per germline, CDR1 MNHEY and CDR2 SVGEGT. After removal of 5 bases from V and 4 bases from J, the junction contained 6 bases not matched to a gene. This chain's CDR3 is CASSPGLAPPDTQYF. The CDR3 nucleotides read TGTGCCAGCAGTCCGGGACTAGCGCCCCCAGATACGCAGTATTTT.

The V gene is TRBV12-3 or TRBV12-4, the J gene TRBJ2-1; the D gene is possibly TRBD1 (6 bases). This CDR3 region has 12 residues. V lost 4 bases and J 10 bases, leaving 11 bases between the germline ends. The CDR3 nucleotides read TGTGCCAGCAGTTGGGGGCCTCGGGAGCAGTTCTTC. Amino acid sequence: CASSWGPREQFF.

CDR3 in DNA: TGTGCCAGCAGCTTAAACCCGCGGGGGGGCCAGAATGAGCAGTTCTTC. It translates to CASSLNPRGGQNEQFF. This chain links TRBV7-2 with TRBJ2-1, with 9 bases identical to TRBD2. V was clipped by 2 bases and J by 7 bases; unmatched bases: 9. The germline V gene has CDR1 SGHTA and CDR2 FQGNSA. There are 16 residues in the CDR3. The whole variable domain, filled in from reference TRBV7-2 and TRBJ2-1, reads GAGVSQSPSNKVTEKGKDVELRCDPISGHTALYWYRQSLGQGLEFLIYFQGNSAPDKSGLPSDRFSAERTGGSVSTLTIQRTQQEDSAVYLCASSLNPRGGQNEQFFGPGTRLTVL.

This clonotype was seen more than once but under ten times. The V and J genes are TRBV7-9 and TRBJ1-2; D not certain. The ends were cut back, 4 bases at V and 0 bases at J, with 18 bases in the middle. CDR1 is SEHNR and CDR2 is FQNEAQ in the germline V gene (reference sequence). This CDR3 region has 17 residues. CDR3 sequence (DNA): TGTGCCAGCAGCTGGCCTGATCTGGATTTAGCTAACTATGGCTACACCTTC. It translates to CASSWPDLDLANYGYTF.

This clonotype was observed a few times. The chain is built from TRBV19 and TRBJ2-4; TRBD1 might be the D (6 bases). CDR3 length: 14 residues. Trimming shortened V by 5 bases and J by 1 base, and 9 bases separated the two germline ends. Germline V gene data show CDR1 as LNHDA and CDR2 as SQIVND (reference sequence). The CDR3 sequence: CASSRQGAKNIQYF. Here the CDR3 DNA reads TGTGCCAGTAGTCGGCAGGGGGCCAAAAACATTCAGTACTTC.

The genes are TRBV29-1 and TRBJ1-1; a weak D match, TRBD1 (6 bases). The CDR3 runs to 12 residues. CDR1 is SQVTM, CDR2 ANQGSEA, per germline. V gave up 4 bases and J gave up 4 bases, with 10 bases separating them. CDR3 sequence (DNA): TGCAGCGTTGGGGGGCAGCTCACTGAAGCTTTCTTT. Encoded protein: CSVGGQLTEAFF. The variable domain in full, with the rest retrieved from reference TRBV29-1 and TRBJ1-1, is SAVISQKPSRDICQRGTSLTIQCQVDSQVTMMFWYRQQPGQSLTLIATANQGSEATYESGFVIDKFPISRPNLTFSTLTVSNMSPEDSSIYLCSVGGQLTEAFFGQGTRLTVV.

This sequence joins TRBV9 and TRBJ2-2; TRBD2 agrees at 8 bases. V was clipped by 0 bases and J by 3 bases; unmatched bases: 7. The V gene's germline CDR1 is SGDLS and CDR2 YYNGEE. The CDR3 runs 17 residues. This chain's CDR3 is CASSVVAGGMYTGELFF. In nucleotides, the CDR3 is TGTGCCAGCAGCGTAGTTGCGGGGGGTATGTACACCGGGGAGCTGTTTTTT. Full variable domain (missing parts from reference TRBV9 and TRBJ2-2): DSGVTQTPKHLITATGQRVTLRCSPRSGDLSVYWYQQSLDQGLQFLIQYYNGEERAKGNILERFSAQQFPDLHSELNLSSLELGDSALYFCASSVVAGGMYTGELFFGEGSRLTVL.

The rearrangement links TRBV27 to TRBJ2-3, with D tentatively TRBD2 (6 bases). Germline CDR1 and CDR2: MNHEY and SMNVEV (reference sequence). The CDR3 is 14 amino acids. Trimming cost V 8 bases and J 6 bases, with 18 bases left between them. This chain's CDR3 is CASRPWSGGDTQYF. CDR3 coding DNA: TGTGCCAGCCGACCTTGGTCTGGAGGGGATACGCAGTATTTT.

This chain uses TRBV5-1 with TRBJ1-2, with a possible D match to TRBD1 (6 bases). The CDR3 length is 12 residues. CDR1 is SGHRS, CDR2 YFSETQ, per germline. Trimming removed 4 bases from V and 7 bases from J, with 11 bases in between. The CDR3 spells CASSGDIVGYTF. DNA for the CDR3: TGCGCCAGCAGCGGGGACATCGTTGGCTACACCTTC.

The CDR3 bases are TGTGCCAGCAGCCCGGCGGGCGAGGATACGCAGTATTTT. It is translated as CASSPAGEDTQYF. The chain recombines TRBV12-3 or TRBV12-4 with TRBJ2-3, with D perhaps matching TRBD2 (5 bases). V was pared by 6 bases and J by 6 bases, with 13 bases between. CDR3 length: 13 amino acids.

This clonotype was observed a few times. The V gene is TRBV5-1, the J gene TRBJ2-3; 10 bases map to TRBD2. This CDR3 spans 14 amino acids. Trimming at V came to 6 bases and at J to 2 bases, leaving 3 bases not matched to a gene. Germline V lookup: CDR1 SGHRS, CDR2 YFSETQ. Here the CDR3 reads CASKLAGTTDTQYF. The CDR3, as DNA: TGCGCCAGCAAACTAGCGGGGACCACAGATACGCAGTATTTT.

This clonotype was seen a few times. The V gene is TRBV3-1, the J gene TRBJ2-2; D is possibly TRBD2 (5 bases). Germline loops: CDR1 LGHDT, CDR2 YNNKEL (reference sequence). The length of the CDR3 is 15 residues. The V end was cut by 5 bases, the J end by 5 bases, with 15 bases between. The CDR3 is CASSKASSRTGELFF. In DNA, the CDR3 is TGTGCCAGCAGCAAGGCTAGCAGCCGAACCGGGGAGCTGTTTTTT.

The V gene is TRBV5-1, the J gene TRBJ2-7, with unresolved D. This CDR3 has 18 residues. Deletions cut 2 bases from V and 0 bases from J, with 21 bases between. From germline, CDR1 is SGHRS and CDR2 YFSETQ. Here the CDR3 DNA reads TGCGCCAGCAGCTTTCGAAGTGCGGCGGAGAAAAGCTCCTACGAGCAGTACTTC. Translating gives CASSFRSAAEKSSYEQYF.

V is TRBV11-2 and J is TRBJ2-5; 8 positions agree with TRBD2. Germline CDR1 reads SGHAT; CDR2 reads FQNNGV. The CDR3 extends over 15 amino acids. Trimming took 2 bases from V and 4 from J; bases not matched to a gene: 6. In nucleotides, the CDR3 is TGTGCCAGCAGCTTAATCCGGGGGGGCGGAGAGACCCAGTACTTC. It codes for CASSLIRGGGETQYF.

The V and J genes are TRBV27 and TRBJ1-2, with D possibly matching TRBD1 (6 bases). Trimming took off 1 base at V and 8 bases at J, with 8 bases between the two ends. This CDR3 has 12 residues. Germline assignment: CDR1 MNHEY and CDR2 SMNVEV (reference sequence). CDR3 in DNA: TGTGCCAGCAGTTTATACGGGGGCGGCTACACCTTC. Amino acid sequence: CASSLYGGGYTF.

This clonotype was found a few times. The chain combines TRBV12-5 with TRBJ2-1; D may be TRBD1 (5 bases). This CDR3 has 12 amino acids. V was cut by 5 bases and J by 11 bases, with 13 bases left in between. From germline, CDR1 is LGHNT and CDR2 FRNRAP. The CDR3 sequence: CASGGAVAQQFF. DNA of the CDR3: TGTGCTAGTGGTGGGGCAGTGGCCCAGCAGTTCTTC. Variable domain in full (rest from reference TRBV12-5 and TRBJ2-1): DARVTQTPRHKVTEMGQEVTMRCQPILGHNTVFWYRQTMMQGLELLAYFRNRAPLDDSGMPKDRFSAEMPDATLATLKIQPSEPRDSAVYFCASGGAVAQQFFGPGTRLTVL.